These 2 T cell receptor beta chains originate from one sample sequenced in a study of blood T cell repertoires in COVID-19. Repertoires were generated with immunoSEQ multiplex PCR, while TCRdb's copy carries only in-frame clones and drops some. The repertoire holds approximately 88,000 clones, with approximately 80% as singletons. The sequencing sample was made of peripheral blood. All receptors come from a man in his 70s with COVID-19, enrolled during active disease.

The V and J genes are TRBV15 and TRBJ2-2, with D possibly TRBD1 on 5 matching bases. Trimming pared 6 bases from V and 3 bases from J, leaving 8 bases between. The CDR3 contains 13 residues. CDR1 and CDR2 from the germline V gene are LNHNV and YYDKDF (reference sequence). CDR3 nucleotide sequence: TGTGCCACCAGGGCAGGGCACACCGGGGAGCTGTTTTTT. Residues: CATRAGHTGELFF.

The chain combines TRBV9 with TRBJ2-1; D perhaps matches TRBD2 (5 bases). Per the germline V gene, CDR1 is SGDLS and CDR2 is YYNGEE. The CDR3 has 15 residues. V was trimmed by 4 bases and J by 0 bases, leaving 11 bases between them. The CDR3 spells CASSPSGSSYNEQFF. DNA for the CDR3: TGTGCCAGCAGCCCAAGCGGCAGCTCCTACAATGAGCAGTTCTTC.